Detailed here is one TCR beta chain. These data originate in a study of cytomegalovirus exposure and HLA in healthy donors. It was with 60 Vbeta and 13 Jbeta primers that the PCR ran. Some clones are missing from TCRdb's copy, which holds only in-frame ones; the method was immunoSEQ multiplex PCR. Found here are some 150,000 clones; the top ten clones hold roughly 2.6%. This TCR was sampled from a man aged 35-49 years in good health and CMV-seronegative. The material sequenced was PBMCs.

The CDR3 is CASSLNQRQIYGYTF. In DNA, the CDR3 is TGTGCCAGCAGTTTAAATCAAAGACAGATCTATGGCTACACCTTC. The genes are TRBV28 and TRBJ1-2, with D perhaps TRBD1 (5 bases). The CDR3 consists of 15 residues. V shed 2 bases and J shed 4 bases, with 14 bases lying between them. The germline V gene encodes CDR1 MDHEN and CDR2 SYDVKM.